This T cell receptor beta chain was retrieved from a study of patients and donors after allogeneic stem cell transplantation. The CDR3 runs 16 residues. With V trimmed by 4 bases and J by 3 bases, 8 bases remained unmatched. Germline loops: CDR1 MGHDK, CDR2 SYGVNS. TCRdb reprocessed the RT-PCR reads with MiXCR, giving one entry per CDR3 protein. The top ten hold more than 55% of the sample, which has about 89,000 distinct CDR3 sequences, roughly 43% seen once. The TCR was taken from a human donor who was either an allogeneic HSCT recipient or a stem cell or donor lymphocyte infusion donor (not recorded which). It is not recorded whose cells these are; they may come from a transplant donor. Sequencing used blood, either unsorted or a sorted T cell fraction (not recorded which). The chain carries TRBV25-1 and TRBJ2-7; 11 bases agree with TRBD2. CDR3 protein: CASSGSGRATGYEQYF. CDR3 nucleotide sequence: TGTGCCAGCAGTGGTAGCGGGAGGGCTACTGGCTACGAGCAGTACTTC.